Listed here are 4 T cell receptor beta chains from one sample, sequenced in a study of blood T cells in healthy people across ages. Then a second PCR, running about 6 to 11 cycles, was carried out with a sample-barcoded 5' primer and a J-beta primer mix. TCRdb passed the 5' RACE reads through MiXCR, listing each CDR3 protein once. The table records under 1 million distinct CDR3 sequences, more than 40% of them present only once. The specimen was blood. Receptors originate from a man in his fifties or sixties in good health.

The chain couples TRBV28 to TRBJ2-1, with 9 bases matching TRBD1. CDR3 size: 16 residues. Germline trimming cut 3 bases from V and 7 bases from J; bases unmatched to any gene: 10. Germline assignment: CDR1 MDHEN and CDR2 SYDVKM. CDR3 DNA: TGTGCCAGCAGTTTGGGGACCGGGACAGGGCGGAATGAGCAGTTCTTC. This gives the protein CASSLGTGTGRNEQFF.

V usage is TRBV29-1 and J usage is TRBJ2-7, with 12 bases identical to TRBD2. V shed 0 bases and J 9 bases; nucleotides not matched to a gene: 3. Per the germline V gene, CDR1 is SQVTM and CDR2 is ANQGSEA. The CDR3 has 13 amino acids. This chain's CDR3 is CSVEELAGGRQYF. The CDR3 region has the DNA TGCAGCGTTGAAGAACTAGCGGGGGGAAGGCAGTACTTC.

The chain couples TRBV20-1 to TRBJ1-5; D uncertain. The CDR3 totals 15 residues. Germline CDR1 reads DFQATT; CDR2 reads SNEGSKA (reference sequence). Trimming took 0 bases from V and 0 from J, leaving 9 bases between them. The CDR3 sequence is CSARDMVNSNQPQHF. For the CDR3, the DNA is TGCAGTGCTAGAGATATGGTAAATAGCAATCAGCCCCAGCATTTT.

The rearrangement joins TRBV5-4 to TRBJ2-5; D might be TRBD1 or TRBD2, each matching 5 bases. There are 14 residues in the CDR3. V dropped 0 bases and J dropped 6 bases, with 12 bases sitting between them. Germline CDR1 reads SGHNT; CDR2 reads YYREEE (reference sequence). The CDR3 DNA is TGTGCCAGCAGCTTGGAGCAGGGACGTAAGACCCAGTACTTC. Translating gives CASSLEQGRKTQYF.